Detailed here is one TCR beta chain. Germline lookup yields CDR1 GTSNPN and CDR2 SVGIG (reference sequence). Between the trimmed V and J ends, which lost 3 bases and 2 bases, there was a span of 14 bases. There are 14 residues in the CDR3. As to treatment: preoperative locoregional IRX-2 cytokine immunotherapy. Patients received preoperative, locoregional IRX-2 cytokine immunotherapy in a phase Ib study. The record originates from a study of preoperative IRX-2 immunotherapy in early breast cancer. The protocol was immunoSEQ multiplex PCR, while the TCRdb copy is restricted to in-frame clones and leaves out a portion. This sample yields 20,000 to 30,000 clones, of which 75% to 85% are seen a single time; approximately 1.4% belongs to the top ten.

The receptor was isolated from a human donor with breast cancer. The genes are TRBV30 and TRBJ2-7; no reliable D call. Source: lymph node tissue, taken after IRX-2 immunotherapy. CDR3 loop: CAWSDGRWAYEQYF. For the CDR3, the DNA is TGTGCCTGGAGCGACGGACGGTGGGCCTACGAGCAGTACTTC. Supplemented by reference TRBV30 and TRBJ2-7, the full variable domain reads SQTIHQWPATLVQPVGSPLSLECTVEGTSNPNLYWYRQAAGRGLQLLFYSVGIGQISSEVPQNLSASRPQDRQFILSSKKLLLSDSGFYLCAWSDGRWAYEQYFGPGTRLTVT.